The clone carrying this T cell receptor beta chain was picked up a small number of times. Researchers attached unique molecular identifiers to individual cDNA molecules. A single record per CDR3 protein comes from TCRdb applying MiXCR to the 5' RACE reads. The sample contains roughly 81,000 distinct CDR3 sequences, roughly 6% of which appear only once. The data originate from a study of early T cells in non-severe SARS-CoV-2 infection. CDR3 length: 14 residues. V lost 5 bases to trimming and J lost 5 bases, with 14 bases between them. The germline V gene encodes CDR1 MNHNY and CDR2 SVGAGI (reference sequence).

Sequencing was done on a sample of whole blood. This receptor was identified in an adult who was a healthcare worker with PCR-confirmed SARS-CoV-2 infection or an uninfected control (not recorded which). The V and J genes are TRBV6-6 and TRBJ2-3; D perhaps matches TRBD1 (5 bases). CDR3 coding DNA: TGTGCCAGCAGTACCACCCAGGGTAAAGATACGCAGTATTTT. Translation gives CASSTTQGKDTQYF.